These T cell receptor beta chains were read from a single sample in a study of T cells in Graves' hyperthyroidism and ophthalmopathy. TCRdb independently ran MiXCR on the multiplex PCR reads; one entry per CDR3 protein. The profile covers around 420,000 distinct CDR3 sequences, with approximately 15% appearing a single time and around 7.7% taken by the ten largest. The sample taken for sequencing was blood. These receptors came from a woman between 18 and 29 years old with Graves' hyperthyroidism. CDR3s leave out the opening cysteine and the closing phenylalanine or tryptophan. Each record gives: CDR3 protein, clone size, V gene, J gene. Clone sizes are given selectively: once, few, many, or a class where the clone is expanded.

ASSLGRNEDTIY	many	TRBV5-1	TRBJ1-3
ASSYSGGHYEQY	.	TRBV6-5	TRBJ2-7
AWSVQVETQY	many	TRBV30	TRBJ2-5
ASSYTRTGKRYGYT	.	TRBV6-2/TRBV6-3	TRBJ1-2
AWSVLSRGLAGYT	many	TRBV30	TRBJ1-2
ASSLSPDWDTEAF	.	TRBV11-1	TRBJ1-1
SVELAEYNEQF	once	TRBV29-1	TRBJ2-1
ASSLLFGERTEAF	.	TRBV12-3/TRBV12-4	TRBJ1-1
ASSQRALGEKLF	many	TRBV3-1	TRBJ1-4
ASSSRGVRERVWETQY	many	TRBV6-1	TRBJ2-5
ASSLARSWQRAQPQH	many	TRBV12-3/TRBV12-4	TRBJ1-5
ASSLAGGGEQF	few	TRBV7-9	TRBJ2-1
ASSFLRDRESNEQF	.	TRBV28	TRBJ2-1
ASNVAGGHRETQY	many	TRBV6-2/TRBV6-3	TRBJ2-5
ASSSGGNYEQY	.	TRBV27	TRBJ2-7